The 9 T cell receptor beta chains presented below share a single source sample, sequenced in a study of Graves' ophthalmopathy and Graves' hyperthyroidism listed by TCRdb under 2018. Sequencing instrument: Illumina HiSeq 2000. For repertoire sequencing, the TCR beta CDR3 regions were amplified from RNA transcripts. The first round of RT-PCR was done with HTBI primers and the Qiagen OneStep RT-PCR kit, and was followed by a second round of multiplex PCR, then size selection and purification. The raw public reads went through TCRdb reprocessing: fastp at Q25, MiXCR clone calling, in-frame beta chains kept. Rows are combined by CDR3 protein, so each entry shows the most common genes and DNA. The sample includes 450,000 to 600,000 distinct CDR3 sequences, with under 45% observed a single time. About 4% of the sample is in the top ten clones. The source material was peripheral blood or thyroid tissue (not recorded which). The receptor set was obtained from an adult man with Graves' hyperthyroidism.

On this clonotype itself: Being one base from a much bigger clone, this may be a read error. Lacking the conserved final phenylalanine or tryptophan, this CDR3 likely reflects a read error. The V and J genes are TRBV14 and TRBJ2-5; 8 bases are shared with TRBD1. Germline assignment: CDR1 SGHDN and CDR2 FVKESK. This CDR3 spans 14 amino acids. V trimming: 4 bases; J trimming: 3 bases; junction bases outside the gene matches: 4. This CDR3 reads CASSPPDREETQYL. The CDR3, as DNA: TGTGCCAGCAGCCCGCCGGACAGGGAAGAGACCCAGTACCTC.

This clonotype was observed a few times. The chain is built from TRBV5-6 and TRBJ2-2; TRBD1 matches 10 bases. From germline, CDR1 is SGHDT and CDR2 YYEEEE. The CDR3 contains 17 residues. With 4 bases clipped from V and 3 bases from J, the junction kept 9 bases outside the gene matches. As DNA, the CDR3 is TGTGCCAGCAGCGACCTCAAAGGACAGGGGGACACCGGGGAGCTGTTTTTT. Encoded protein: CASSDLKGQGDTGELFF.

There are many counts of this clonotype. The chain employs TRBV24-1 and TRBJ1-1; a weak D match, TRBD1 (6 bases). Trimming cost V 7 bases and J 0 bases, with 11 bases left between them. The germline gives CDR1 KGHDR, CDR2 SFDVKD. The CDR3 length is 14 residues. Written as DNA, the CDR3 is TGTGCCACCAGGGCCAGGGACATGAACACTGAAGCTTTCTTT. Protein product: CATRARDMNTEAFF.

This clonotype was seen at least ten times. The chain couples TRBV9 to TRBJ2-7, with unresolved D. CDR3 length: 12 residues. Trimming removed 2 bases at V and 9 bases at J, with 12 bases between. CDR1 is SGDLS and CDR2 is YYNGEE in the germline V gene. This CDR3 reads CASSVDGNVQYF. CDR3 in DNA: TGTGCCAGCAGCGTGGACGGTAACGTGCAGTACTTC.

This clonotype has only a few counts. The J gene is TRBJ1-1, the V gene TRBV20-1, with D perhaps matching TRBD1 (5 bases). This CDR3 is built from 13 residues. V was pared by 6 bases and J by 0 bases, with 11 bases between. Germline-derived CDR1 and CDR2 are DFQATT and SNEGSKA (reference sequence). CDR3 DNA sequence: TGCAGTGCCGGACACTTGATGAACACTGAAGCTTTCTTT. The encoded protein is CSAGHLMNTEAFF.

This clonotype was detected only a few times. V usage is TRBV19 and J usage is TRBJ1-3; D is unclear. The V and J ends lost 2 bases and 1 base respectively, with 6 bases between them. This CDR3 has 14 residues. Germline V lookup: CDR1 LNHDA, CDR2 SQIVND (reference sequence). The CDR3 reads CASSIRESGNTIYF. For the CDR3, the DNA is TGTGCCAGTAGTATAAGGGAATCTGGAAACACCATATATTTT.

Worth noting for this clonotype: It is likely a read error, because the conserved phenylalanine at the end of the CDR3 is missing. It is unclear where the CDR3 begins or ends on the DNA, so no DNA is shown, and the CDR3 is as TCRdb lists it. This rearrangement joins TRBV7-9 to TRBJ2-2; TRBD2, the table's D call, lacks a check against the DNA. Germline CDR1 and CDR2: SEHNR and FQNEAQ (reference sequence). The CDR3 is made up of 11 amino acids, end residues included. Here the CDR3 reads CASSPRRLGLA.

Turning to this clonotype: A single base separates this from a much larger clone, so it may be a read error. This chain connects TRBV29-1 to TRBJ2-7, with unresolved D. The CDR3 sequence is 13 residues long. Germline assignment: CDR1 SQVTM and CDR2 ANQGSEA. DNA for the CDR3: TGCAGCGTTGAAGGGGAAGGCTCCTACGAGCAGTGCTTC. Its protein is CSVEGEGSYEQCF.

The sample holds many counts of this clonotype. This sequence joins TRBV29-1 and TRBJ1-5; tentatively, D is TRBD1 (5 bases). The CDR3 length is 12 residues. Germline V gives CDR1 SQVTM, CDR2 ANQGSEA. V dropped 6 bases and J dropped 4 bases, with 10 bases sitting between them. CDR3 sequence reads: CSVSGPNQPQHF. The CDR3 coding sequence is TGCAGCGTATCAGGGCCTAATCAGCCCCAGCATTTT.